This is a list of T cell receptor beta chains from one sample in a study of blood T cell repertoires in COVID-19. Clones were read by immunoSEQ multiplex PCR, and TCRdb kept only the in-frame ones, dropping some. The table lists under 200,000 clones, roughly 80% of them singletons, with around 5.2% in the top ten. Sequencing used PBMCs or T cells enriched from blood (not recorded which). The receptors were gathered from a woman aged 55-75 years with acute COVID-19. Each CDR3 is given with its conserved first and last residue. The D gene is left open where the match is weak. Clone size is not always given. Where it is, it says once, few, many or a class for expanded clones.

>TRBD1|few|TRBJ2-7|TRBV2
TGTGCCAGCAGAGCCACAGGGGGTTCGGAGCAGTACTTC
CASRATGGSEQYF
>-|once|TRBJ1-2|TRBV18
TGTGCCAGCTCACCGTACCCCAGGGGAATGGAAGGCTACACCTTC
CASSPYPRGMEGYTF
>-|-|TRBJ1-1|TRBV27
TGTGCCAGCAGTCGCGATAGGGGGGGTAAGGAAGCTTTCTTT
CASSRDRGGKEAFF
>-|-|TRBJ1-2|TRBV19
TGTGCCAGTAGTAGAGGGGGAACTAACTATGGCTACACCTTC
CASSRGGTNYGYTF
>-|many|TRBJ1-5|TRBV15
TGTGCCACCAGCAGTTCCGGGACGGCGGGACAGCCCCAGCATTTT
CATSSSGTAGQPQHF
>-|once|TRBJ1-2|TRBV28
TGTGCCAGCAGTTCCCAGGCCGCAGGGAAGGAGGGCGGCTACACCTTC
CASSSQAAGKEGGYTF
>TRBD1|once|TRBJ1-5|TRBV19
TGTGCCAGTAGTCTCTCCCACAGGGGGGGCGGCAATCAGCCCCAGCATTTT
CASSLSHRGGGNQPQHF
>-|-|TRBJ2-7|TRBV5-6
TGTGCCAGCAGCTTAGGGGGAATCTACGAGCAGTACTTC
CASSLGGIYEQYF
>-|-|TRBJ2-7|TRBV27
TGTGCCAGCATCCACGGGTTGGGGCCGCCCTACGAGCAGTACTTC
CASIHGLGPPYEQYF
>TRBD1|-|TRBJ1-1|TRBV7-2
TGTGCCAGCAGCAACCGACAGGGAACGAACACTGAAGCTTTCTTT
CASSNRQGTNTEAFF
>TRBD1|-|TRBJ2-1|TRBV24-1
TGTGCCACCAGTGGGACAGGGGGCTTCGGGCAGTTCTTC
CATSGTGGFGQFF
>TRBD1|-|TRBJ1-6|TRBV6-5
TGTGCCAGCAGGGGGACAGGGATGGTTTCACCCCTCCACTTT
CASRGTGMVSPLHF
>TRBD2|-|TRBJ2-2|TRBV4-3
TGCGCCAGCAGCCCGCGGACTAGCGGGGACACCGGGGAGCTGTTTTTT
CASSPRTSGDTGELFF